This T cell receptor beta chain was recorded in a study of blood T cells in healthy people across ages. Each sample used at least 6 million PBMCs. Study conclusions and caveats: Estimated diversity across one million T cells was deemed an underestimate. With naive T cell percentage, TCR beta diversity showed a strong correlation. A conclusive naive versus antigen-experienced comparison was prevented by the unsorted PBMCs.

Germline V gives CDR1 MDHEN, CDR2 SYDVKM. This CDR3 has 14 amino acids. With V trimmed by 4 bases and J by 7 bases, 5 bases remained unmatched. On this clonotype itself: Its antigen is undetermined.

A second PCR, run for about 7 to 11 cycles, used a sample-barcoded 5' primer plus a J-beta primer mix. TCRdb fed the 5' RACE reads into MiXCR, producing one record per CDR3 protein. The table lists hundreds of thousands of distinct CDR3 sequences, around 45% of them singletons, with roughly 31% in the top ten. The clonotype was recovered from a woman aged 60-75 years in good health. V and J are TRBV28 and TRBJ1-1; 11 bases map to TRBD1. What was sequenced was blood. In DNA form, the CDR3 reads TGTGCCAGCAGTTCATCCGGGACAGGGGGTGAAGCTTTCTTT. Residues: CASSSSGTGGEAFF.